This T cell receptor (beta chain) was identified in a study of T cell responses to AZD1222 COVID-19 vaccine. After removal of 0 bases from V and 6 bases from J, the junction contained 4 bases not matched to a gene. CDR1 and CDR2 (germline): ENHRY, SYGVKD. This CDR3 has 16 residues. Clones were read by immunoSEQ multiplex PCR, and TCRdb kept only the in-frame ones, dropping some. The table lists 95,000 to 100,000 clones, 87% of them singletons. This specimen consisted of peripheral blood, obtained 28 days after the second AZD1222 dose. The TCR originated in an adult who received the AZD1222 COVID-19 vaccine. The J gene is TRBJ2-2, the V gene TRBV10-3, with TRBD1 matching over 10 bases. CDR3 sequence reads: CAISESTGGGAGELFF. CDR3 coding DNA: TGTGCCATCAGTGAGTCGACAGGGGGCGGTGCCGGGGAGCTGTTTTTT.